Below, 19 T cell receptor beta chains from the same sample are listed, as sequenced in a study of identical twins. MiXCR, run by TCRdb on the 5' RACE reads, gives a single entry per CDR3 protein. The table includes 400,000 to 550,000 distinct CDR3 sequences, roughly 26% detected once. These records were also assigned to another study, of T cells expressing NK-cell markers.

Sequencing used CD4+ T cells sorted from blood. The source is a woman aged 18-29 years in good health.

This clonotype was counted a few times. The V and J genes are TRBV7-9 and TRBJ2-7; 7 bases map to TRBD2. The CDR3 length is 12 residues. Germline-derived CDR1 and CDR2 are SEHNR and FQNEAQ (reference sequence). V was pared by 8 bases and J by 4 bases, with 5 bases of the junction left unmatched. DNA of the CDR3: TGTGCCAGCCAGCCTAGCGGTTACGAGCAGTACTTC. Its translation is CASQPSGYEQYF.

V gene TRBV10-3 combines with J gene TRBJ2-2; D is possibly TRBD1 (6 bases). Germline loops: CDR1 ENHRY, CDR2 SYGVKD. V lost 4 bases and J 0 bases, leaving 6 bases between the germline ends. The CDR3 spans 14 residues. The DNA for the CDR3 is TGTGCCATCAGTGCAGGGGCGAACACCGGGGAGCTGTTTTTT. Protein: CAISAGANTGELFF.

This clonotype was observed a few times. The chain recombines TRBV5-6 with TRBJ1-4; D unclear. The CDR3 has 15 residues. CDR1 is SGHDT, CDR2 YYEEEE, per germline. V was trimmed by 4 bases and J by 4 bases, leaving 14 bases between them. The CDR3 reads CASSRIWTGNEKLFF. The DNA of the CDR3 is TGTGCCAGCAGCAGGATATGGACGGGTAATGAAAAACTGTTTTTT.

The chain has TRBV2 and TRBJ2-7; D might be TRBD2 (7 bases). The CDR3 spans 13 residues. Germline lookup yields CDR1 SNHLY and CDR2 FYNNEI. The germline V and J ends were trimmed by 10 bases and 4 bases, with 17 bases remaining between them. DNA for the CDR3: TGTGCCACGGGGCGGGGGCGGATATACGAGCAGTACTTC. It specifies CATGRGRIYEQYF.

This clonotype has just a few counts. The rearrangement joins TRBV5-1 to TRBJ1-1, with D uncertain. This CDR3 has 15 amino acids. Looked up from germline, CDR1 is SGHRS and CDR2 is YFSETQ. V was trimmed by 1 base and J by 6 bases, leaving 16 bases between them. The CDR3 sequence is CASSLTRLWSSEAFF. CDR3 nucleotides: TGCGCCAGCAGCTTGACCCGACTCTGGTCCTCTGAAGCTTTCTTT.

This clonotype has a handful of counts. The V call is TRBV5-1, the J call TRBJ2-1; TRBD1 matches at 8 bases. The CDR3 runs to 13 residues. V dropped 5 bases and J dropped 9; count of bases not matched to a gene: 7. CDR1 SGHRS and CDR2 YFSETQ come from the germline V gene. The chain's CDR3 is CASSLTGAGEQFF. CDR3 DNA: TGCGCCAGCAGTTTGACAGGGGCCGGTGAGCAGTTCTTC.

The rearrangement joins TRBV30 to TRBJ1-6; TRBD1 matches at 10 bases. The CDR3 totals 16 residues. Germline V lookup: CDR1 GTSNPN, CDR2 SVGIG (reference sequence). V dropped 0 bases and J dropped 10; count of bases not matched to a gene: 9. The CDR3 bases are TGTGCCTGGAGTGTACAGGGTTTGGGACAGGGGTCACCCCTCCACTTT. Its translation is CAWSVQGLGQGSPLHF.

This clonotype was seen at least ten times. V gene TRBV5-6 combines with J gene TRBJ2-7; TRBD1 aligns across 9 bases. The CDR3 runs 15 residues. V shed 0 bases and J 2 bases; nucleotides not matched to a gene: 3. CDR1 and CDR2 from the germline V gene are SGHDT and YYEEEE. DNA for the CDR3: TGTGCCAGCAGCTTGGTGGGGACAGGGCCCTACGAGCAGTACTTC. This translates into CASSLVGTGPYEQYF.

This chain uses TRBV5-1 with TRBJ2-1, with TRBD2 matching 9 bases. Germline CDR1 and CDR2: SGHRS and YFSETQ. Unmatched junction bases numbered 7, after V lost 7 bases and J lost 5 bases. This CDR3 has 14 amino acids. The chain's CDR3 is CASHSGTSHNEQFF. CDR3 nucleotide sequence: TGCGCCAGCCACTCCGGGACTAGCCACAATGAGCAGTTCTTC.

This clonotype was recorded a few times. The rearrangement links TRBV20-1 to TRBJ2-5; either TRBD1 or TRBD2 may supply D (5 bases each). The CDR3 covers 14 residues. Trimming stripped 3 bases from V and 2 bases from J, with 13 bases between. Germline V lookup: CDR1 DFQATT, CDR2 SNEGSKA (reference sequence). As DNA, the CDR3 is TGCAGTGCTAGCCGGGACCCGACACAAGAGACCCAGTACTTC. Its translation is CSASRDPTQETQYF.

This chain connects TRBV6-5 to TRBJ2-7, with D possibly matching TRBD1 (5 bases). Trimming left V 2 bases short and J 2 bases short, with 7 bases between. The CDR3 runs to 13 residues. Germline CDR1 and CDR2: MNHEY and SVGAGI. The CDR3 sequence is CASSYGAPYEQYF. DNA of the CDR3: TGTGCCAGCAGTTACGGGGCTCCCTACGAGCAGTACTTC.

A word on this clonotype: The junction departs from germline at one end; a sequencing error may be responsible. This rearrangement joins TRBV6-6 to TRBJ1-1, with D perhaps TRBD1 (5 bases). CDR1 MNHNY and CDR2 SVGAGI come from the germline V gene (reference sequence). This CDR3 is built from 11 residues. The CDR3 sequence is CASSHARWGSF. The CDR3 coding sequence is TGTGCCAGCAGTCACGCACGCTGGGGGTCCTTT.

The J gene is TRBJ2-7, the V gene TRBV20-1; 8 bases are a match to TRBD1. Germline V gene data show CDR1 as DFQATT and CDR2 as SNEGSKA (reference sequence). Germline trimming cut 2 bases from V and 1 base from J; bases unmatched to any gene: 4. The CDR3 is 14 amino acids. The CDR3 bases are TGCAGTGCTAGACCAGGACAGGGATCCTACGAGCAGTACTTC. Residues: CSARPGQGSYEQYF.

This clonotype occurred a few times. This chain links TRBV28 with TRBJ1-2, with a weak D call TRBD1 (5 bases). Germline V gives CDR1 MDHEN, CDR2 SYDVKM. V lost 5 bases to trimming and J lost 8 bases, with 12 bases between them. The length of the CDR3 is 12 residues. The chain's CDR3 is CASSGRENGYTF. The CDR3 bases are TGTGCCAGCAGTGGCAGGGAAAACGGCTACACCTTC.

The chain has TRBV18 and TRBJ2-1; D gene unclear. Germline V gene sequence: CDR1 KGHSH, CDR2 LQKENI. The CDR3 contains 14 residues. V was cut by 3 bases and J by 6 bases, with 12 bases left in between. The CDR3 protein is CASSPHMVGNEQFF. In DNA, the CDR3 is TGTGCCAGCTCACCGCACATGGTGGGCAATGAGCAGTTCTTC.

The J gene is TRBJ2-1, the V gene TRBV7-9; 9 bases align to TRBD2. V gave up 2 bases and J gave up 5 bases; unmatched junction bases: 10. The germline gives CDR1 SEHNR, CDR2 FQNEAQ (reference sequence). The CDR3 totals 17 residues. CDR3 loop: CASSLRASGKADNEQFF. The CDR3 region has the DNA TGTGCCAGCAGCTTAAGGGCTAGCGGGAAGGCGGACAATGAGCAGTTCTTC.

Only a few counts were recorded for this clonotype. This chain links TRBV20-1 with TRBJ2-5; TRBD2 aligns across 15 bases. The CDR3 runs 19 residues. The V gene end was trimmed by 0 bases and the J gene end by 1 base; junction bases not matched to a gene: 9. From germline, CDR1 is DFQATT and CDR2 SNEGSKA (reference sequence). This CDR3 is CSARDSGMGLAGGQETQYF. CDR3 nucleotides: TGCAGTGCTAGAGATTCGGGTATGGGACTAGCGGGGGGCCAAGAGACCCAGTACTTC.

This clonotype was found a few times. The chain links TRBV28 to TRBJ1-2; D possibly corresponds to TRBD1 (5 bases). V lost 3 bases and J 4 bases, leaving 12 bases between the germline ends. Germline CDR1 is MDHEN and CDR2 is SYDVKM. CDR3 length equals 14 residues. CDR3 DNA: TGTGCCAGCAGTTTGAAAACGGGGGGCTATGGCTACACCTTC. Protein product: CASSLKTGGYGYTF.

Only a few counts were recorded for this clonotype. The chain links TRBV6-1 to TRBJ2-3, with D uncertain. Germline V gene sequence: CDR1 MNHNS, CDR2 SASEGT. The CDR3 contains 14 residues. V gave up 5 bases and J gave up 6 bases, with 15 bases separating them. In nucleotides, the CDR3 is TGTGCCAGCAGTCCGGCGATGACCGGGGATACGCAGTATTTT. Residues: CASSPAMTGDTQYF.